Each of the 27 T cell receptor beta chains below was sequenced from the same sample in a study of cytomegalovirus exposure and HLA in healthy donors. Method: immunoSEQ multiplex PCR; TCRdb's copy keeps in-frame clones and lacks some. This table has a few hundred thousand clones, around 86% appearing once. The sequenced sample consisted of PBMCs. Receptors were obtained from a woman aged 18-30 years in good health and CMV-seronegative.

V gene TRBV5-4 combines with J gene TRBJ2-3, with D hard to call. The CDR3 is 13 amino acids. Trimming removed 0 bases at V and 4 bases at J, with 6 bases between. CDR1 is SGHNT and CDR2 is YYREEE in the germline V gene (reference sequence). CDR3 sequence reads: CASSLVNSDTQYF. In nucleotides, the CDR3 is TGTGCCAGCAGCTTGGTCAACTCAGATACGCAGTATTTT.

This chain connects TRBV9 to TRBJ2-1; the match to TRBD1 covers 7 bases. CDR3 size: 15 residues. The germline V gene encodes CDR1 SGDLS and CDR2 YYNGEE. V was clipped by 6 bases and J by 5 bases; unmatched bases: 11. This CDR3 is CASKDGLTGDNEQFF. For the CDR3, the DNA is TGTGCCAGCAAGGATGGCCTAACAGGGGACAATGAGCAGTTCTTC. Based on the CDR3 plus reference TRBV9 and TRBJ2-1, the full variable domain is DSGVTQTPKHLITATGQRVTLRCSPRSGDLSVYWYQQSLDQGLQFLIQYYNGEERAKGNILERFSAQQFPDLHSELNLSSLELGDSALYFCASKDGLTGDNEQFFGPGTRLTVL.

The chain recombines TRBV5-8 with TRBJ1-2; TRBD1 might be the D (6 bases). This CDR3 region has 14 residues. V shed 0 bases and J shed 7 bases, with 13 bases lying between them. Germline lookup yields CDR1 SGHTS and CDR2 YDEGEE. CDR3 nucleotides: TGTGCCAGCAGCTTGGGACGACAGGCTCCTGGCTACACCTTC. Protein sequence: CASSLGRQAPGYTF.

The chain carries TRBV9 and TRBJ1-2, with unresolved D. Germline V lookup: CDR1 SGDLS, CDR2 YYNGEE. This CDR3 region has 15 residues. Trimming took off 4 bases at V and 0 bases at J, with 13 bases between the two ends. This CDR3 is CASSTRQVTNYGYTF. For the CDR3, the DNA is TGTGCCAGCAGCACCCGGCAGGTTACTAACTATGGCTACACCTTC.

The chain is built from TRBV5-5 and TRBJ2-3; 8 nucleotides line up with TRBD1. Germline-derived CDR1 and CDR2 are SGHKS and YYEKEE (reference sequence). Trimming took 8 bases from V and 4 from J; bases not matched to a gene: 6. This CDR3 is built from 13 residues. Written as DNA, the CDR3 is TGTGCCAGTGGGACAGGCCCCGCAGATACGCAGTATTTT. It is translated as CASGTGPADTQYF.

V and J are TRBV27 and TRBJ1-2; TRBD1 aligns across 10 bases. V was pared by 6 bases and J by 0 bases, with 7 bases of the junction left unmatched. Germline values: CDR1 MNHEY, CDR2 SMNVEV (reference sequence). This CDR3 is 16 amino acids long. Here the CDR3 DNA reads TGTGCCAGCAGACGGACAGGGGGATCCACTAACTATGGCTACACCTTC. Its translation: CASRRTGGSTNYGYTF.

The J gene is TRBJ1-1, the V gene TRBV7-2; TRBD1 matches at 9 bases. CDR3 length: 15 amino acids. J was trimmed by 6 bases and V by 5 bases; bases with no gene match: 10. From germline, CDR1 is SGHTA and CDR2 FQGNSA. This chain's CDR3 is CASSPLPGQGPEAFF. CDR3 in DNA: TGTGCCAGCAGCCCACTCCCGGGACAGGGCCCTGAAGCTTTCTTT.

The gene calls are TRBV7-2 and TRBJ2-7; D perhaps matches TRBD1 (6 bases). The V end was cut by 3 bases, the J end by 0 bases, with 9 bases between. The length of the CDR3 is 14 residues. Germline loops: CDR1 SGHTA, CDR2 FQGNSA. For the CDR3, the DNA is TGTGCCAGCAGCTTTCCGGGACACTCCTACGAGCAGTACTTC. Translating it yields CASSFPGHSYEQYF.

The chain couples TRBV5-4 to TRBJ1-2; possibly TRBD1 for D (6 bases). The germline CDR1 and CDR2 sequences are SGHNT and YYREEE (reference sequence). V was clipped by 1 base and J by 6 bases, with 13 bases between them. This CDR3 is built from 14 residues. The CDR3 region has the DNA TGTGCCAGCAGCTTGCTTCCAGGGGTGAATGGCTACACCTTC. This gives the protein CASSLLPGVNGYTF.

The rearrangement links TRBV7-2 to TRBJ1-1; perhaps TRBD1 as D (6 bases). CDR3 length: 14 residues. Germline CDR1 is SGHTA and CDR2 is FQGNSA. V was cut by 1 base and J by 7 bases, with 13 bases left in between. The CDR3 DNA sequence: TGTGCCAGCAGCTTAGTTTCCCCAGGGGATGAAGCTTTCTTT. Amino acids: CASSLVSPGDEAFF.

The chain couples TRBV11-2 to TRBJ1-1; D gene unclear. The CDR3 is made up of 13 amino acids. Trimming shortened V by 2 bases and J by 1 base, and 5 bases separated the two germline ends. Germline loops: CDR1 SGHAT, CDR2 FQNNGV. CDR3 in DNA: TGTGCCAGCAGCTTACCCGGGAACACTGAAGCTTTCTTT. Its protein is CASSLPGNTEAFF.

On this clone itself: Other DNA sequences in this sample translate to the same CDR3. The V gene is TRBV14, the J gene TRBJ2-7; no definite D call. Trimming removed 1 base at V and 3 bases at J, with 4 bases between. The CDR3 has 12 amino acids. Germline V gene data show CDR1 as SGHDN and CDR2 as FVKESK. The CDR3 here is CASSQVLYEQYF. The CDR3 DNA sequence: TGTGCCAGCAGCCAAGTCCTCTACGAGCAGTACTTC.

The gene calls are TRBV27 and TRBJ1-3, with unresolved D. Trimming removed 6 bases at V and 4 bases at J, with 16 bases between. Germline CDR1 MNHEY, CDR2 SMNVEV (reference sequence). This CDR3 has 15 amino acids. The CDR3 DNA reads as TGTGCCAGCAGACCGAGACTGGTAGGAGGAAACACCATATATTTT. The encoded protein is CASRPRLVGGNTIYF.

This clone was detected once. The rearrangement uses TRBV12-1 and TRBJ2-2; TRBD1, the table's D call, was not compared with the DNA. TRBV12-1 is a pseudogene segment. This CDR3 region has 15 residues. The CDR3 is CASSFGHPSTGELFF. The CDR3 DNA is TGTGCCAGCAGCTTTGGACACCCAAGCACCGGGGAGCTGTTTTTT.

V and J are TRBV6-5 and TRBJ1-5; unclear D gene. V lost 4 bases and J lost 5, with 6 bases in between. This CDR3 spans 12 amino acids. Germline values: CDR1 MNHEY, CDR2 SVGAGI. The CDR3 sequence: CASSSRDQPQHF. The CDR3 DNA is TGTGCCAGCAGTTCCCGGGATCAGCCCCAGCATTTT.

V and J are TRBV7-9 and TRBJ2-4; a weak D match, TRBD1 (6 bases). CDR1 is SEHNR and CDR2 is FQNEAQ in the germline V gene (reference sequence). This CDR3 spans 16 amino acids. The V end lost 5 bases, the J end lost 9 bases, and 23 bases lay between the germline ends. The CDR3 spells CASSAAQGSEWGIQYF. The CDR3 DNA follows: TGTGCCAGCAGCGCAGCACAGGGTAGTGAGTGGGGCATTCAGTACTTC.

The chain recombines TRBV7-9 with TRBJ2-7, with 9 bases that match TRBD1. Germline assignment: CDR1 SEHNR and CDR2 FQNEAQ (reference sequence). The trim removed 0 bases at V and 7 bases at J, leaving 10 bases unmatched. This CDR3 region has 16 residues. CDR3 sequence reads: CASSLARDRESWEQYF. The CDR3 DNA sequence: TGTGCCAGCAGCTTAGCGCGGGACAGGGAATCTTGGGAGCAGTACTTC.

The chain couples TRBV30 to TRBJ1-1; no firm D call. Germline loops: CDR1 GTSNPN, CDR2 SVGIG (reference sequence). The V and J ends lost 3 bases and 2 bases respectively, with 10 bases between them. The CDR3 spans 13 residues. The CDR3 coding sequence is TGTGCCTGGAGCATAGAGGGAAACACTGAAGCTTTCTTT. This sequence encodes CAWSIEGNTEAFF.

The rearrangement links TRBV28 to TRBJ2-3; no firm D call. The germline V gene has CDR1 MDHEN and CDR2 SYDVKM. The CDR3 extends over 14 amino acids. The V end was cut by 5 bases, the J end by 1 base, with 10 bases between. CDR3 in DNA: TGTGCCAGCAGTGAGCCCCCTCGCACAGATACGCAGTATTTT. This gives the protein CASSEPPRTDTQYF.

This clone has only one observation. The genes are TRBV19 and TRBJ2-7; possible D gene TRBD1, 6 bases. The CDR3 runs 13 residues. CDR1 and CDR2 from the germline V gene are LNHDA and SQIVND (reference sequence). V lost 9 bases and J 3 bases, leaving 15 bases between the germline ends. The CDR3 protein is CASSRDTYYEQYF. CDR3 DNA: TGTGCCAGCAGCAGGGACACTTACTACGAGCAGTACTTC.

The chain has TRBV5-1 and TRBJ2-7; TRBD2 matches 11 bases. With 0 bases clipped from V and 4 bases from J, the junction kept 6 bases outside the gene matches. CDR1 and CDR2 from the germline V gene are SGHRS and YFSETQ. The CDR3 contains 16 residues. The CDR3 is CASSLGPTSGIYEQYF. The CDR3 bases are TGCGCCAGCAGCTTGGGTCCGACTAGCGGGATATACGAGCAGTACTTC.

This chain joins TRBV5-1 and TRBJ2-1; 9 bases fit TRBD1. V trimming: 0 bases; J trimming: 6 bases; junction bases outside the gene matches: 1. CDR3 length: 14 residues. Germline lookup yields CDR1 SGHRS and CDR2 YFSETQ. The CDR3 DNA sequence: TGCGCCAGCAGCTTGGGGACAGGGGTCAATGAGCAGTTCTTC. It is translated as CASSLGTGVNEQFF.

V gene TRBV9 combines with J gene TRBJ2-3; D uncertain. Trimming removed 5 bases at V and 3 bases at J, with 16 bases between. The V gene's germline CDR1 is SGDLS and CDR2 YYNGEE. The CDR3 is made up of 15 amino acids. DNA of the CDR3: TGTGCCAGCAGTGACTTTAAGAGTGGGACAGATACGCAGTATTTT. Amino acids: CASSDFKSGTDTQYF.

The V and J genes are TRBV11-2 and TRBJ1-6, with D hard to call. V was pared by 1 base and J by 10 bases, with 11 bases between. Germline CDR1 and CDR2: SGHAT and FQNNGV. The CDR3 has 14 amino acids. CDR3 sequence reads: CASSLAGKESPLHF. The CDR3 bases are TGTGCCAGCAGCTTAGCCGGGAAAGAATCACCCCTCCACTTT.

This clone was observed a single time. The chain employs TRBV29-1 and TRBJ1-1, with D possibly matching TRBD1 (5 bases). The CDR3 consists of 12 residues. The germline V and J ends were trimmed by 5 bases and 1 base, with 8 bases remaining between them. Germline CDR1 is SQVTM and CDR2 is ANQGSEA. The CDR3 is CSVPGGNTEAFF. CDR3 sequence (DNA): TGCAGCGTTCCCGGGGGGAACACTGAAGCTTTCTTT.

The V gene is TRBV7-9, the J gene TRBJ2-1, with D possibly matching TRBD1 (6 bases). The germline gives CDR1 SEHNR, CDR2 FQNEAQ (reference sequence). The CDR3 sequence is 15 residues long. V gave up 4 bases and J gave up 2 bases, with 12 bases separating them. The CDR3 is CASSSRGNPYNEQFF. DNA for the CDR3: TGTGCCAGCAGCTCTAGGGGGAACCCCTACAATGAGCAGTTCTTC.

V is TRBV18 and J is TRBJ2-7; a possible D gene is TRBD1 (6 bases). V dropped 3 bases and J dropped 6 bases, with 15 bases sitting between them. This CDR3 is 14 amino acids long. Germline CDR1 is KGHSH and CDR2 is LQKENI. The CDR3 coding sequence is TGTGCCAGCTCACCCCAGGGGAGTTCGTCCGAGCAGTACTTC. This gives the protein CASSPQGSSSEQYF. The whole variable domain, remainder taken from reference TRBV18 and TRBJ2-7, is NAGVMQNPRHLVRRRGQEARLRCSPMKGHSHVYWYRQLPEEGLKFMVYLQKENIIDESGMPKERFSAEFPKEGPSILRIQQVVRGDSAAYFCASSPQGSSSEQYFGPGTRLTVT.